The 27 T cell receptor beta chains below all came from one sample that was sequenced in a study of cytomegalovirus exposure and HLA in healthy donors. PCR used 60 Vbeta primers and 13 Jbeta primers. TCRdb keeps only in-frame clones here, not all; method: immunoSEQ multiplex PCR. The repertoire consists of 300,000 or so clones, with around four fifths occurring once and the leading ten covering about 2%. Sequencing was carried out using PBMCs. These receptors all come from a middle-aged woman in good health and CMV-seropositive.

The chain joins TRBV6-5 to TRBJ1-1; the D gene is possibly TRBD1 (5 bases). Per the germline V gene, CDR1 is MNHEY and CDR2 is SVGAGI. This CDR3 has 15 residues. V lost 7 bases and J lost 3, with 18 bases in between. The CDR3 nucleotides read TGTGCCAGCACAGGAGCGGCGGGGGGTGACACTGAAGCTTTCTTT. It codes for CASTGAAGGDTEAFF.

This clone was seen more than once but under ten times. Other DNA sequences in this sample translate to the same CDR3. This chain joins TRBV6-4 and TRBJ2-3; TRBD2 aligns across 11 bases. From germline, CDR1 is MRHNA and CDR2 SNTAGT. There are 14 residues in the CDR3. V lost 4 bases, J lost 3 bases, and 0 bases stayed unmatched. The CDR3 reads CASSGTSGTDTQYF. As DNA, the CDR3 is TGTGCCAGCAGTGGGACTAGCGGGACAGATACGCAGTATTTT.

The chain links TRBV19 to TRBJ2-1, with 9 positions matching TRBD1. V trimming: 5 bases; J trimming: 16 bases; junction bases outside the gene matches: 9. There are 12 residues in the CDR3. The germline V gene has CDR1 LNHDA and CDR2 SQIVND (reference sequence). The CDR3 sequence is CASSAVRDRVFF. The CDR3 DNA is TGTGCCAGTAGTGCCGTGCGGGACAGGGTTTTCTTC.

Worth noting for this clone: Its ends do not fully match the called genes, so a read error is possible. This rearrangement joins TRBV6-1 to TRBJ1-2, with D tentatively TRBD1 (6 bases). The CDR3 has 14 residues. Looked up from germline, CDR1 is MNHNS and CDR2 is SASEGT. The CDR3 spells CATSVDRANYGYTF. CDR3 in DNA: TGTGCCACCAGTGTGGACAGAGCTAACTATGGCTACACCTTC.

The V and J genes are TRBV27 and TRBJ1-6; 9 nucleotides align to TRBD1. Per germline, CDR1 MNHEY and CDR2 SMNVEV (reference sequence). Trimming cost V 1 base and J 7 bases; bases outside gene matches: 5. There are 16 residues in the CDR3. The CDR3 nucleotides are TGTGCCAGCAGTTTATGGCCGACAGGGGGGAATTCACCCCTCCACTTT. Translating it yields CASSLWPTGGNSPLHF.

This chain joins TRBV5-1 and TRBJ1-1; the match to TRBD1 covers 9 bases. The ends lost 0 bases at V and 1 base at J; junction bases unmatched: 4. Germline lookup yields CDR1 SGHRS and CDR2 YFSETQ. The CDR3 has 16 residues. The CDR3 is CASSLVGGQGNTEAFF. Here the CDR3 DNA reads TGCGCCAGCAGCTTGGTTGGGGGACAGGGGAACACTGAAGCTTTCTTT.

V gene TRBV6-5 combines with J gene TRBJ1-1; TRBD1 aligns across 8 bases. The germline CDR1 and CDR2 sequences are MNHEY and SVGAGI. V shed 0 bases, J shed 2 bases, and the junction held 5 bases outside the gene matches. The length of the CDR3 is 16 residues. CDR3 protein: CASSYSGQGYNTEAFF. The CDR3 DNA reads TGTGCCAGCAGTTACTCAGGACAGGGTTATAACACTGAAGCTTTCTTT.

The chain combines TRBV11-2 with TRBJ2-1; D might be TRBD2 (6 bases). The germline V gene encodes CDR1 SGHAT and CDR2 FQNNGV. V dropped 5 bases and J dropped 11 bases, with 16 bases sitting between them. The CDR3 contains 13 residues. This chain's CDR3 is CASSPRPAGQQFF. The CDR3 DNA reads as TGTGCCAGCAGCCCACGACCGGCGGGACAGCAGTTCTTC.

The chain links TRBV7-8 to TRBJ2-1; 10 bases match TRBD1. This CDR3 has 15 residues. Unmatched junction bases numbered 6, after V lost 6 bases and J lost 4 bases. Germline V lookup: CDR1 SGHVS, CDR2 FQNEAQ. The CDR3 DNA follows: TGTGCCAGCAGTCCTAGACAGGGGGCGTACAATGAGCAGTTCTTC. It encodes CASSPRQGAYNEQFF.

CDR3 in amino acids: CASSLRGVQTQYF. The CDR3 coding sequence is TGTGCCAGCAGCCTCCGGGGAGTTCAGACCCAGTACTTC. This chain links TRBV6-5 with TRBJ2-5, with D maybe TRBD2 (5 bases). V was cut by 6 bases and J by 6 bases, with 14 bases left in between. The CDR3 extends over 13 amino acids. The germline CDR1 and CDR2 sequences are MNHEY and SVGAGI.

This clone is a singleton in its sample. The chain carries TRBV6-1 and TRBJ1-5, with D perhaps TRBD1 (6 bases). Germline values: CDR1 MNHNS, CDR2 SASEGT. The length of the CDR3 is 12 residues. V was cut by 8 bases and J by 7 bases, with 12 bases left in between. CDR3 in DNA: TGTGCCAGCCAGGGGTTAGGGCAGCCCCAGCATTTT. It encodes CASQGLGQPQHF.

This chain links TRBV4-3 with TRBJ2-2; D not certain. The CDR3 loop spans 16 amino acids. Germline values: CDR1 LGHNA, CDR2 YSLEER. V lost 0 bases, J lost 0 bases, and 8 bases lay in between. DNA for the CDR3: TGCGCCAGCAGCCAAGAGGCCTTATCGAACACCGGGGAGCTGTTTTTT. This translates into CASSQEALSNTGELFF.

This clone came up once. The gene calls are TRBV2 and TRBJ2-5, with a weak D call TRBD1 (6 bases). Matching the DNA end better, TRBJ2-7 makes the J call doubtful. CDR3 length: 13 amino acids. Germline V gene data show CDR1 as SNHLY and CDR2 as FYNNEI. CDR3 in amino acids: CASSDQTGPEQYF. The CDR3 DNA reads TGTGCCAGCAGTGATCAAACAGGGCCCGAGCAGTACTTC.

This clone has only a few counts. This chain uses TRBV6-5 with TRBJ2-2; the match to TRBD1 covers 9 bases. This CDR3 region has 15 residues. Looked up from germline, CDR1 is MNHEY and CDR2 is SVGAGI. V shed 8 bases and J 9 bases; nucleotides not matched to a gene: 13. DNA of the CDR3: TGTGCCAGCGGTAATATGGGACAGGGAGGAAGGGAGCTGTTTTTT. Its translation: CASGNMGQGGRELFF.

Of note for this clone: A junction end diverges from the germline sequence, so it may reflect a read error. The chain uses TRBV5-6 and TRBJ2-6; 8 bases are shared with TRBD1. The germline V gene has CDR1 SGHDT and CDR2 YYEEEE. The CDR3 contains 17 residues. DNA for the CDR3: TGTGCCAGCAGCCCCACGGACAGGGCGCTTGGGGCCAACGGCCTGACTTTC. Protein product: CASSPTDRALGANGLTF. Full variable domain (rest looked up from reference TRBV5-6 and TRBJ2-6): DAGVTQSPTHLIKTRGQQVTLRCSPKSGHDTVSWYQQALGQGPQFIFQYYEEEERQRGNFPDRFSGHQFPNYSSELNVNALLLGDSALYLCASSPTDRALGANGLTFGAGSRLTVL.

V gene TRBV11-3 combines with J gene TRBJ2-1; TRBD1 aligns across 10 bases. The CDR3 is 15 residues long. Per the germline V gene, CDR1 is SGHNT and CDR2 is YENEEA. V gave up 2 bases and J gave up 4 bases; unmatched junction bases: 2. This CDR3 reads CASSLRTGGYNEQFF. CDR3 nucleotide sequence: TGTGCCAGCAGCTTAAGGACAGGGGGATACAATGAGCAGTTCTTC.

The CDR3 DNA reads TGTGCCAGCAGCCAAACCTTGGGAAGCTGGGGGGGACTAGAGACCCAGTACTTC. This sequence encodes CASSQTLGSWGGLETQYF. The chain is built from TRBV27 and TRBJ2-5; 7 bases map to TRBD2. The V and J ends lost 6 bases and 4 bases, in that order; junction bases with no gene match: 20. The CDR3 covers 18 residues. Germline assignment: CDR1 MNHEY and CDR2 SMNVEV (reference sequence).

V gene TRBV30 combines with J gene TRBJ1-2; 8 positions match TRBD1. There are 14 residues in the CDR3. CDR1 is GTSNPN and CDR2 is SVGIG in the germline V gene (reference sequence). Trimming at V came to 5 bases and at J to 0 bases, leaving 5 bases not matched to a gene. The CDR3 is CAWFRGQANYGYTF. The CDR3 DNA reads as TGTGCCTGGTTTAGGGGACAGGCTAACTATGGCTACACCTTC.

The chain is built from TRBV28 and TRBJ2-7; 8 nucleotides line up with TRBD1. Looked up from germline, CDR1 is MDHEN and CDR2 is SYDVKM. Trimming removed 7 bases from V and 7 bases from J; junction bases left unmatched: 9. CDR3 length: 13 residues. CDR3: CASTPGGTGEQYF. CDR3 DNA: TGTGCCAGCACCCCAGGGGGCACGGGAGAGCAGTACTTC.

The chain employs TRBV29-1 and TRBJ2-3; possibly TRBD1 for D (6 bases). V lost 7 bases and J 5 bases, leaving 16 bases between the germline ends. The CDR3 spans 13 residues. The germline V gene encodes CDR1 SQVTM and CDR2 ANQGSEA. The chain's CDR3 is CSATGTRRDTQYF. CDR3 DNA: TGCAGCGCAACAGGGACCCGTAGAGATACGCAGTATTTT.

The CDR3 spells CASNEQGGNQPQHF. Here the CDR3 DNA reads TGTGCCAGCAACGAACAGGGGGGTAATCAGCCCCAGCATTTT. The V gene is TRBV6-1, the J gene TRBJ1-5, with 8 bases identical to TRBD1. Per the germline V gene, CDR1 is MNHNS and CDR2 is SASEGT. The CDR3 is made up of 14 amino acids. Unmatched junction bases numbered 6, after V lost 7 bases and J lost 4 bases.

This chain links TRBV7-6 with TRBJ2-7, with 14 bases matching TRBD2. The CDR3 sequence is 19 residues long. With V trimmed by 5 bases and J by 2 bases, 14 bases remained unmatched. Per germline, CDR1 SGHVS and CDR2 FNYEAQ. The CDR3 spells CASSPQVGLAGGPTYEQYF. The CDR3 DNA sequence: TGTGCCAGCAGCCCCCAGGTCGGACTAGCGGGAGGCCCGACCTACGAGCAGTACTTC.

The chain combines TRBV14 with TRBJ2-3; 8 bases are shared with TRBD2. V was clipped by 5 bases and J by 3 bases; unmatched bases: 16. Germline V gives CDR1 SGHDN, CDR2 FVKESK. The CDR3 is 18 residues long. This CDR3 is CASSSPPGTSGRTDTQYF. The CDR3 DNA is TGTGCCAGCAGCTCGCCACCTGGAACCAGCGGGAGAACAGATACGCAGTATTTT.

This clone was seen only a few times. The chain couples TRBV28 to TRBJ2-7; TRBD1 aligns across 7 bases. Germline values: CDR1 MDHEN, CDR2 SYDVKM. The CDR3 totals 15 residues. J was trimmed by 0 bases and V by 6 bases; bases with no gene match: 8. CDR3 in amino acids: CASRLDRASSYEQYF. The CDR3, as DNA: TGTGCCAGCAGGCTAGACAGGGCCAGCTCCTACGAGCAGTACTTC.

The chain couples TRBV30 to TRBJ2-1, with 7 bases fitting TRBD2. This CDR3 has 15 residues. Germline lookup yields CDR1 GTSNPN and CDR2 SVGIG (reference sequence). J gave up 3 bases and V 4 bases, and 9 bases lay outside the gene matches. CDR3 sequence reads: CAWMGVIAGYNEQFF. For the CDR3, the DNA is TGTGCCTGGATGGGTGTGATAGCGGGCTACAATGAGCAGTTCTTC. Full variable domain (missing parts from reference TRBV30 and TRBJ2-1): SQTIHQWPATLVQPVGSPLSLECTVEGTSNPNLYWYRQAAGRGLQLLFYSVGIGQISSEVPQNLSASRPQDRQFILSSKKLLLSDSGFYLCAWMGVIAGYNEQFFGPGTRLTVL.

The J gene is TRBJ2-2, the V gene TRBV6-6; D might be TRBD1 (6 bases). V lost 2 bases, J lost 4 bases, and 14 bases lay in between. The CDR3 consists of 16 residues. Germline V gene sequence: CDR1 MNHNY, CDR2 SVGAGI (reference sequence). The CDR3 DNA sequence: TGTGCCAGCAGTTACACACAGGGCGAGGGCACCGGGGAGCTGTTTTTT. It codes for CASSYTQGEGTGELFF.

The rearrangement links TRBV25-1 to TRBJ2-7, with 8 bases fitting TRBD1. The CDR3 has 14 residues. Per germline, CDR1 MGHDK and CDR2 SYGVNS. Trimming cost V 3 bases and J 1 base; bases outside gene matches: 2. The DNA of the CDR3 is TGTGCCAGCAGTGAGACAGGGGATTCCTACGAGCAGTACTTC. Translated, it gives CASSETGDSYEQYF.